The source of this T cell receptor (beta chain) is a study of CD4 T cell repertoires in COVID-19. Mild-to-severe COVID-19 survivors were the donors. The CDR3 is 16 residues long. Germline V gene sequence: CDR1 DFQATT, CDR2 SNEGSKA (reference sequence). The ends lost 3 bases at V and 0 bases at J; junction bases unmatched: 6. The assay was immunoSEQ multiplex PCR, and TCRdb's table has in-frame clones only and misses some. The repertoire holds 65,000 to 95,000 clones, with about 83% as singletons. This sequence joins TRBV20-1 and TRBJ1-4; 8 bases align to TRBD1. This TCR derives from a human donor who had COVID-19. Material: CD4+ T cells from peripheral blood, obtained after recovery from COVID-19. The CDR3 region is CSASADRDTTNEKLFF. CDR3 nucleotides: TGCAGTGCTAGTGCGGACAGGGATACAACTAATGAAAAACTGTTTTTT.